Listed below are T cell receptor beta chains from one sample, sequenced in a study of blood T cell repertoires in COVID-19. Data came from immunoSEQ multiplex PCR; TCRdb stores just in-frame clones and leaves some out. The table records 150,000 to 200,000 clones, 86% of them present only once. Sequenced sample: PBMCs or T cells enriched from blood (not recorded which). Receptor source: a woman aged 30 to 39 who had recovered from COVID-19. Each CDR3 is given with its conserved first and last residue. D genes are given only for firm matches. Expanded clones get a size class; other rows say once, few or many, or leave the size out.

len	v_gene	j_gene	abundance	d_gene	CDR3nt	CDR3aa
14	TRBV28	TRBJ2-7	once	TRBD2	TGTGCCAGCAGTGGGACTAGCGGGAGGTACGAGCAGTACTTC	CASSGTSGRYEQYF
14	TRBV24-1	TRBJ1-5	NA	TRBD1	TGTGCCACCAGTGTTCAGGGGGTCAATCAGCCCCAGCATTTT	CATSVQGVNQPQHF
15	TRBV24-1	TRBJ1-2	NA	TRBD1	TGTGCCACCATTTTGACAGGGCGGGACGGGGATGGCTACACCTTC	CATILTGRDGDGYTF
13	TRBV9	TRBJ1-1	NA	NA	TGTGCCAGCAGCGTAGGCTCAGGGCCAGGAGCTTTCTTT	CASSVGSGPGAFF
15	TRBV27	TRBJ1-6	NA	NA	TGTGCCAGCAGCCCCGGGGGGCTCGATAATTCACCCCTCCACTTT	CASSPGGLDNSPLHF
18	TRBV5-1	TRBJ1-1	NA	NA	TGCGCCAGCAGCTTGGTAGCGGTTCGTGGGCAGAGTAGCACTGAAGCTTTCTTT	CASSLVAVRGQSSTEAFF
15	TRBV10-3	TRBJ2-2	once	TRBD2	TGTGCCACCGGGACTAGCGGCCCGGGAACCGGGGAGCTGTTTTTT	CATGTSGPGTGELFF
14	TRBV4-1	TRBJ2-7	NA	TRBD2	TGCGCCAGCAGTCTAGCGGGAGCTCCCTACGAGCAGTACTTC	CASSLAGAPYEQYF
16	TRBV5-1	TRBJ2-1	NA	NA	TGCGCCAGCAGCCTTAAGTCGGGGGGCACTGTCAATGAGCAGTTCTTC	CASSLKSGGTVNEQFF
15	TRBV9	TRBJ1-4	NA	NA	TGTGCCAGCAGCCCCCGGGGAGTGACTAATGAAAAACTGTTTTTT	CASSPRGVTNEKLFF
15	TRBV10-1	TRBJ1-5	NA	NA	TGCGCCCGAAAAAAGAGGGCCTCTAGCAATCAGCCCCAGCATTTT	CARKKRASSNQPQHF
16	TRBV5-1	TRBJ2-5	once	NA	TGCGCCAGCACCAACCTCGCTGGACACCCAGAAGAGACCCAGTACTTC	CASTNLAGHPEETQYF
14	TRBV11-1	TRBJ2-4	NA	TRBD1	TGTGCCAGCAGCCAAGGACAGGGGGTGAACATTCAGTACTTC	CASSQGQGVNIQYF
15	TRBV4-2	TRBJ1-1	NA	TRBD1	TGTGCCAGCAGCCAAGCCGGGACAGGGGCCACTGAAGCTTTCTTT	CASSQAGTGATEAFF
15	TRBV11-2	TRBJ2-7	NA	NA	TGTGCCAGCAGCTTAGAGGGATCGGGGGTTTACGAGCAGTACTTC	CASSLEGSGVYEQYF
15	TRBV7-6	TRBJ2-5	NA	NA	TGTGCCAGCAGCTTCGGGGCGGGGTACCAAGAGACCCAGTACTTC	CASSFGAGYQETQYF
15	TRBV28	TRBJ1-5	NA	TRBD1	TGTGCCAGCAGTTTAGTCAGGGGGGGCAATCAGCCCCAGCATTTT	CASSLVRGGNQPQHF
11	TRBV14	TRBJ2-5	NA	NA	TGTGCCAGCAGCTGGGCCGAGACCCAGTACTTC	CASSWAETQYF
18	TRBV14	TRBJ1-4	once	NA	TGTGCCAGCAGCCACAGAGGCAGGGTCAGGACAACTAATGAAAAACTGTTTTTT	CASSHRGRVRTTNEKLFF
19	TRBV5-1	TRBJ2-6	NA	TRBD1	TGCGCCAGCAGCTCCACCGGGACAGCCTTAAGCTCTGAGGCCAACGTCCTGACTTTC	CASSSTGTALSSEANVLTF
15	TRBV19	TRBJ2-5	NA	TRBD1	TGTGCCAGTAGTATAGGCACAGGGGGCCAAGAGACCCAGTACTTC	CASSIGTGGQETQYF
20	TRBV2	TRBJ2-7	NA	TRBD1	TGTGCCAGCAGTGAATCGAGCGACAGGGTTGCATATAAGCCTAACTACGAGCAGTACTTC	CASSESSDRVAYKPNYEQYF
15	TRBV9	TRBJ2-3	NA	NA	TGTGCCAGCAGCGTTTTCCGGACAGACACAGATACGCAGTATTTT	CASSVFRTDTDTQYF
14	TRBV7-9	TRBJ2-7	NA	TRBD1	TGTGCCAGCAGCCCGGGACAGGGGGCTCCCGAGCAGTACTTC	CASSPGQGAPEQYF
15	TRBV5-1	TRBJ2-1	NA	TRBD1	TGCGCCAGCAGCTTGGACAGGGGGCATTCCGATGAGCAGTTCTTC	CASSLDRGHSDEQFF
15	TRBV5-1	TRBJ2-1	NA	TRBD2	TGCGCCAGCAGCGCCGGGACTAGCGGGACCAATGAGCAGTTCTTC	CASSAGTSGTNEQFF
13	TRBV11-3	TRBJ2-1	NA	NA	TGTGCCAGCAGCTCGGTCGAGAGCGATGAGCAGTTCTTC	CASSSVESDEQFF
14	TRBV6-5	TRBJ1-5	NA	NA	TGTGCCAGCAGTCCCGGACAGAGATATCAGCCCCAGCATTTT	CASSPGQRYQPQHF
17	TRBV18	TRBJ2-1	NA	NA	TGTGCCAGCTCACCTTTCAGACTCCATCGCTCCTACAATGAGCAGTTCTTC	CASSPFRLHRSYNEQFF
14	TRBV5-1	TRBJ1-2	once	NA	TGCGCCAGCAGCTTGGGCGGGTCTTTCTATGGCTACACCTTC	CASSLGGSFYGYTF
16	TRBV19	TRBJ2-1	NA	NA	TGTGCCAGTAGTATCCTCCGCGGAACCTCCTACAATGAGCAGTTCTTC	CASSILRGTSYNEQFF
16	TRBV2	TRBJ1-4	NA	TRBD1	TGTGCCAGCATATTTCAACCGACAGGGGGAAGTGAAAAACTGTTTTTT	CASIFQPTGGSEKLFF
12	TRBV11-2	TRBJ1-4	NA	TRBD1	TGTGCCAGCAGCTCAAACAGGGGAAAACTGTTTTTT	CASSSNRGKLFF
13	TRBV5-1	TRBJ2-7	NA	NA	TGCGCCAGCAACCCGAACGAGCCCTACGAGCAGTACTTC	CASNPNEPYEQYF
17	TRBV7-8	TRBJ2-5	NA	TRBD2	TGTGCCAGCAGCTTAGCCCGACTAGCGGGTGGGGGCGAGACCCAGTACTTC	CASSLARLAGGGETQYF
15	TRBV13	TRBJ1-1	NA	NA	TGTGCCAGCAGCTTAGTGGCAGGGCCGAGCACTGAAGCTTTCTTT	CASSLVAGPSTEAFF